The 9 T cell receptor beta chains given below trace back to one sample, sequenced in a study of cytomegalovirus exposure and HLA in healthy donors. With 60 Vbeta and 13 Jbeta primers, the PCR was carried out. Repertoires were generated with immunoSEQ multiplex PCR, while TCRdb's copy carries only in-frame clones and drops some. There are about 110,000 clones in the sample; around two thirds occur only once, and 2% to 3% lies in the top ten. Source material: PBMCs. The receptors were gathered from a man aged 50 to 59 in good health and CMV-seropositive.

The J gene is TRBJ2-1, the V gene TRBV9; 8 positions agree with TRBD2. V trimming: 2 bases; J trimming: 5 bases; junction bases outside the gene matches: 9. CDR1 and CDR2 from the germline V gene are SGDLS and YYNGEE. This CDR3 is 16 amino acids long. The CDR3: CASSVTPGRGDNEQFF. As DNA, the CDR3 is TGTGCCAGCAGCGTGACCCCGGGGCGGGGGGACAATGAGCAGTTCTTC.

As concerns this clone: Distinct nucleotide sequences in the sample also encode this CDR3. V usage is TRBV15 and J usage is TRBJ1-2, with 8 bases identical to TRBD1. J gave up 8 bases and V 0 bases, and 8 bases lay outside the gene matches. Germline-derived CDR1 and CDR2 are LNHNV and YYDKDF (reference sequence). The CDR3 has 15 amino acids. The CDR3 region has the DNA TGTGCCACCAGCAGAGATTCGACAGGGGTTAGAGGCTACACCTTC. Encoded protein: CATSRDSTGVRGYTF.

The V gene is TRBV30, the J gene TRBJ2-7, with a possible D match to TRBD1 (5 bases). This CDR3 is built from 13 residues. Deletions cut 5 bases from V and 6 bases from J, with 17 bases between. From germline, CDR1 is GTSNPN and CDR2 SVGIG (reference sequence). The CDR3 sequence: CAWGSKGWGEQYF. CDR3 nucleotides: TGTGCCTGGGGTTCGAAGGGGTGGGGCGAGCAGTACTTC.

This clone was seen once. The J gene is TRBJ2-5, the V gene TRBV5-1, with 7 bases identical to TRBD1. The CDR3 consists of 16 residues. Germline V CDR1 and CDR2: SGHRS, YFSETQ. With V trimmed by 0 bases and J by 4 bases, 9 bases remained unmatched. DNA for the CDR3: TGCGCCAGCAGCTTGGGGGGCCGAGGGGGCGGAGAGACCCAGTACTTC. It encodes CASSLGGRGGGETQYF.

V is TRBV7-6 and J is TRBJ2-5, with 8 bases lining up with TRBD2. The germline V gene has CDR1 SGHVS and CDR2 FNYEAQ. Trimming removed 5 bases from V and 5 bases from J; junction bases left unmatched: 4. The length of the CDR3 is 13 residues. As DNA, the CDR3 is TGTGCCAGCAGCCCGGGAGGGGTCGAGACCCAGTACTTC. Its translation is CASSPGGVETQYF.

The rearrangement uses TRBV2 and TRBJ1-5; D is ambiguous. Germline loops: CDR1 SNHLY, CDR2 FYNNEI. This CDR3 contains 14 residues. V lost 2 bases to trimming and J lost 3 bases, with 8 bases between them. The CDR3 here is CASSESVYNQPQHF. For the CDR3, the DNA is TGTGCCAGCAGTGAATCAGTGTACAATCAGCCCCAGCATTTT.

The gene calls are TRBV5-1 and TRBJ1-4; 7 nucleotides match TRBD1. CDR1 and CDR2 from the germline V gene are SGHRS and YFSETQ. The ends lost 2 bases at V and 5 bases at J; junction bases unmatched: 6. This CDR3 spans 15 amino acids. The CDR3 sequence is CASSLGGQWNEKLFF. CDR3 sequence (DNA): TGCGCCAGCAGCTTAGGGGGACAGTGGAATGAAAAACTGTTTTTT.

This rearrangement joins TRBV11-2 to TRBJ1-2; the D is unclear. The CDR3 totals 12 residues. CDR1 is SGHAT, CDR2 FQNNGV, per germline. Trimming took 3 bases from V and 1 from J, leaving 3 bases between them. The CDR3 nucleotides read TGTGCCAGCAGCTTGCGTAACTATGGCTACACCTTC. Translating it yields CASSLRNYGYTF.

The chain joins TRBV18 to TRBJ1-3, with D perhaps matching TRBD1 (5 bases). Germline values: CDR1 KGHSH, CDR2 LQKENI. This CDR3 comprises 15 residues. Trimming took off 1 base at V and 4 bases at J, with 11 bases between the two ends. The CDR3 is CASSPRGTYGNTIYF. The CDR3 DNA sequence: TGTGCCAGCTCACCACGAGGGACTTACGGAAACACCATATATTTT. The entire variable domain, with the rest obtained from reference TRBV18 and TRBJ1-3, is as follows: NAGVMQNPRHLVRRRGQEARLRCSPMKGHSHVYWYRQLPEEGLKFMVYLQKENIIDESGMPKERFSAEFPKEGPSILRIQQVVRGDSAAYFCASSPRGTYGNTIYFGEGSWLTVV.